This TCR beta chain was identified in a study of T cell responses to AZD1222 COVID-19 vaccine. Some clones are missing from TCRdb's copy, which holds only in-frame ones; the method was immunoSEQ multiplex PCR. This sample has about 99,000 clones, with 80% to 95% found just once. The CDR3 has 17 amino acids. The germline V gene has CDR1 MRHNA and CDR2 SNTAGT. The V segment lost 6 bases and the J segment 0 bases; nucleotides outside the gene matches: 6. The clonotype was recovered from an adult who received the AZD1222 COVID-19 vaccine. The starting material was peripheral blood, obtained 28 days after the second AZD1222 dose. The chain joins TRBV6-4 to TRBJ2-2, with 11 nucleotides matching TRBD2. CDR3 loop: CASSRLAGGSNTGELFF. DNA for the CDR3: TGTGCCAGCAGCCGGCTAGCGGGGGGATCGAACACCGGGGAGCTGTTTTTT.